The 12 T cell receptor beta chains below come from one sample, sequenced in a study of OX40 agonist ivuxolimab in advanced cancers. Data came from immunoSEQ multiplex PCR; TCRdb stores just in-frame clones and leaves some out. The sample yields about 80,000 clones, about four fifths seen once. Sequencing was performed on CD4+ or CD8+ T cells sorted from blood, taken in a trial of the OX40 agonist ivuxolimab. The origin of the receptors is an adult with an advanced solid tumor such as melanoma, head and neck, liver or kidney cancer.

The rearrangement links TRBV7-7 to TRBJ2-7, with 7 bases identical to TRBD1. The germline CDR1 and CDR2 sequences are SSHAT and FNYEAQ (reference sequence). This CDR3 is built from 14 residues. Losses at the gene ends were 3 bases for V and 6 bases for J; bases not matched to a gene: 8. The CDR3 spells CASSFRQGSPEQYF. Written as DNA, the CDR3 is TGTGCCAGCAGCTTTAGACAGGGAAGCCCCGAGCAGTACTTC.

This CDR3 is CASTGILQGNQPQHF. The DNA for the CDR3 is TGTGCCAGTACCGGAATACTACAGGGGAATCAGCCCCAGCATTTT. The V and J genes are TRBV19 and TRBJ1-5, with 7 positions matching TRBD1. V gave up 7 bases and J gave up 4 bases; unmatched junction bases: 10. Germline values: CDR1 LNHDA, CDR2 SQIVND (reference sequence). The CDR3 contains 15 residues.

This chain links TRBV6-1 with TRBJ1-5; D is unresolved. This CDR3 has 13 residues. CDR1 is MNHNS, CDR2 SASEGT, per germline. V lost 8 bases, J lost 5 bases, and 13 bases lay in between. The CDR3 nucleotides read TGTGCCAGCTATTCGACAACCGATCAGCCCCAGCATTTT. Translating it yields CASYSTTDQPQHF.

J is TRBJ1-4 and V is TRBV5-8; 7 nucleotides align to TRBD1. CDR1 SGHTS and CDR2 YDEGEE come from the germline V gene. The V segment lost 0 bases and the J segment 4 bases; nucleotides outside the gene matches: 6. CDR3 size: 16 residues. CDR3: CASSLGGTAHNEKLFF. CDR3 bases: TGTGCCAGCAGCTTGGGCGGGACAGCTCATAATGAAAAACTGTTTTTT.

The rearrangement uses TRBV6-6 and TRBJ2-1; no clear D gene. This CDR3 spans 11 amino acids. Germline-derived CDR1 and CDR2 are MNHNY and SVGAGI (reference sequence). Trimming took off 0 bases at V and 8 bases at J, with 2 bases between the two ends. The CDR3: CASSYSDEQFF. CDR3 DNA sequence: TGTGCCAGCAGTTACTCGGATGAGCAGTTCTTC.

In its sample, this clone was seen many times. The J gene is TRBJ2-7, the V gene TRBV7-9, with TRBD2 matching 12 bases. V shed 0 bases and J 8 bases; nucleotides not matched to a gene: 2. The CDR3 length is 14 residues. Germline lookup yields CDR1 SEHNR and CDR2 FQNEAQ (reference sequence). The CDR3 DNA reads TGTGCCAGCAGCTTAGCGCTAGCGGGAGGGCAGCAGTACTTC. Its protein product is CASSLALAGGQQYF.

The rearrangement uses TRBV7-6 and TRBJ1-1, with a weak D call TRBD1 (6 bases). Trimming stripped 5 bases from V and 11 bases from J, with 24 bases between. The CDR3 covers 15 residues. Germline V gives CDR1 SGHVS, CDR2 FNYEAQ. CDR3: CASSPRGGRGVWAFF. The DNA of the CDR3 is TGTGCCAGCAGCCCCCGGGGGGGCCGAGGAGTTTGGGCTTTCTTT.

V and J are TRBV9 and TRBJ1-6; D ambiguous. There are 14 residues in the CDR3. Germline assignment: CDR1 SGDLS and CDR2 YYNGEE. Trimming took 4 bases from V and 6 from J, leaving 11 bases between them. The CDR3 protein is CASSSWVSNSPLHF. In DNA, the CDR3 is TGTGCCAGCAGCTCCTGGGTTTCTAATTCACCCCTCCACTTT. Drawing the rest from reference TRBV9 and TRBJ1-6, the complete variable domain is DSGVTQTPKHLITATGQRVTLRCSPRSGDLSVYWYQQSLDQGLQFLIQYYNGEERAKGNILERFSAQQFPDLHSELNLSSLELGDSALYFCASSSWVSNSPLHFGNGTRLTVT.

The V and J genes are TRBV6-5 and TRBJ2-3, with TRBD1 as a possible D gene (6 bases). The CDR3 extends over 14 amino acids. V lost 4 bases and J lost 2, with 10 bases in between. Germline CDR1 MNHEY, CDR2 SVGAGI. CDR3 sequence (DNA): TGTGCCAGCAGTTCAAGACAGGCCACAGATACGCAGTATTTT. It encodes CASSSRQATDTQYF.

CDR3 sequence reads: CASSLEVGDSSLYYGYTF. CDR3 sequence (DNA): TGTGCCAGCAGCTTAGAGGTGGGGGATTCCTCCCTCTACTATGGCTACACCTTC. V and J are TRBV7-9 and TRBJ1-2; a possible D gene is TRBD1 (5 bases). Trimming left V 1 base short and J 3 bases short, with 21 bases between. Looked up from germline, CDR1 is SEHNR and CDR2 is FQNEAQ (reference sequence). The CDR3 covers 18 residues.

This clone was counted once. The V and J genes are TRBV5-1 and TRBJ1-1; D is unclear. The V end was cut by 5 bases, the J end by 4 bases, with 21 bases between. The CDR3 spans 16 residues. The germline gives CDR1 SGHRS, CDR2 YFSETQ. CDR3 in amino acids: CASRWGPDSLGTEAFF. The CDR3 region has the DNA TGCGCCAGCAGGTGGGGTCCTGACTCCCTGGGCACTGAAGCTTTCTTT.

Only one count was recorded for this clone. This chain uses TRBV5-6 with TRBJ2-1, with no clear D. This CDR3 has 15 residues. The germline gives CDR1 SGHDT, CDR2 YYEEEE. V lost 7 bases to trimming and J lost 4 bases, with 18 bases between them. The CDR3 DNA reads TGTGCCAGCTTAAGATCGGCGGTGGCTTACAATGAGCAGTTCTTC. Translated, it gives CASLRSAVAYNEQFF.